The 32 T cell receptor beta chains given below trace back to one sample, sequenced in a study of CD4 T cells in relation to SARS-CoV-2 and coronaviruses. Their cognate antigens are unknown. Clones were sequenced by immunoSEQ multiplex PCR, and TCRdb holds only the in-frame ones, with some missing. Of around 35,000 clones listed, more than 70% are singletons. Sequences were obtained from naive CD4+ T cells from PBMCs, cultured in vitro. Subset denoted: naive CD4+ T cells isolated by negative enrichment. These receptors were collected from an adult with COVID-19.

Only one count was recorded for this clone. This sequence joins TRBV19 and TRBJ2-6; a possible D gene is TRBD2 (5 bases). The CDR3 covers 16 residues. Trimming removed 5 bases from V and 1 base from J, with 12 bases in between. Germline lookup yields CDR1 LNHDA and CDR2 SQIVND (reference sequence). The CDR3 coding sequence is TGTGCCAGTAGTGCAGCGGCGGATTCTGGGGCCAACGTCCTGACTTTC. It specifies CASSAAADSGANVLTF.

This sequence joins TRBV5-4 and TRBJ2-5; 10 bases agree with TRBD2. The junction had 17 bases not matched to a gene; V was cut back by 4 bases and J by 5 bases. The CDR3 spans 18 residues. Germline V lookup: CDR1 SGHNT, CDR2 YYREEE (reference sequence). The CDR3 DNA is TGTGCCAGCAGCCCGGGGCCAAGCGGGAGGGTCCCTCCGGAGACCCAGTACTTC. Translation gives CASSPGPSGRVPPETQYF.

This sequence joins TRBV30 and TRBJ2-2; D unclear. This CDR3 is built from 14 residues. With 2 bases removed from V and 5 bases from J, the gap between germline ends came to 12 bases. CDR1 is GTSNPN and CDR2 is SVGIG in the germline V gene (reference sequence). The CDR3 spells CAWSQLPYTGELFF. The CDR3 region has the DNA TGTGCCTGGAGTCAATTACCCTATACCGGGGAGCTGTTTTTT.

The chain combines TRBV5-8 with TRBJ2-7, with 7 bases identical to TRBD2. V shed 2 bases, J shed 1 base, and the junction held 3 bases outside the gene matches. This CDR3 spans 14 amino acids. Per germline, CDR1 SGHTS and CDR2 YDEGEE. In DNA, the CDR3 is TGTGCCAGCAGCTTTGGGGGGGGGTCCTACGAGCAGTACTTC. Translating gives CASSFGGGSYEQYF.

The chain combines TRBV7-3 with TRBJ2-3; weak D call: TRBD1 (5 bases). Trimming took 3 bases from V and 6 from J, leaving 10 bases between them. The CDR3 totals 13 residues. CDR1 is SGHTA, CDR2 FQGTGA, per germline. The CDR3 here is CASSFRYRDTQYF. For the CDR3, the DNA is TGTGCCAGCAGCTTTCGGTACAGGGATACGCAGTATTTT. Complete variable domain (other parts from reference TRBV7-3 and TRBJ2-3): GAGVSQTPSNKVTEKGKYVELRCDPISGHTALYWYRQSLGQGPEFLIYFQGTGAADDSGLPNDRFFAVRPEGSVSTLKIQRTERGDSAVYLCASSFRYRDTQYFGPGTRLTVL.

The chain carries TRBV3-1 (or the pseudogene TRBV3-2) and TRBJ2-2, with D uncertain. Germline V gene sequence: CDR1 LGHDT, CDR2 YNNKEL (reference sequence). Trimming left V 1 base short and J 6 bases short, with 6 bases between. The CDR3 sequence is 13 residues long. This CDR3 reads CASSQVLAGELFF. The CDR3 region has the DNA TGTGCCAGCAGCCAAGTGTTGGCCGGGGAGCTGTTTTTT.

V gene TRBV6-1 combines with J gene TRBJ2-1, with 7 bases fitting TRBD2. This CDR3 is 14 amino acids long. V lost 0 bases, J lost 4 bases, and 0 bases stayed unmatched. From germline, CDR1 is MNHNS and CDR2 SASEGT. The DNA for the CDR3 is TGTGCCAGCAGTGAAGCGGGAGGGTACAATGAGCAGTTCTTC. Translation gives CASSEAGGYNEQFF.

The chain recombines TRBV10-3 with TRBJ2-5, with D perhaps TRBD2 (6 bases). This CDR3 spans 15 amino acids. Trimming pared 1 base from V and 8 bases from J, leaving 17 bases between. Germline CDR1 is ENHRY and CDR2 is SYGVKD. DNA for the CDR3: TGTGCCATCAGTGAGTTGTGGGAGGCCGCTTCAACCCAGTACTTC. Protein product: CAISELWEAASTQYF.

The chain carries TRBV30 and TRBJ2-5; no clear D gene. Germline loops: CDR1 GTSNPN, CDR2 SVGIG (reference sequence). V shed 0 bases and J shed 4 bases, with 9 bases lying between them. The CDR3 is made up of 13 amino acids. CDR3 sequence reads: CAWSVGGIETQYF. DNA for the CDR3: TGTGCCTGGAGTGTTGGTGGGATAGAGACCCAGTACTTC.

The chain employs TRBV4-2 and TRBJ2-1; 8 nucleotides agree with TRBD1. This CDR3 spans 16 amino acids. The V gene end was trimmed by 1 base and the J gene end by 9 bases; junction bases not matched to a gene: 11. Germline assignment: CDR1 LGHNA and CDR2 YNFKEQ. CDR3 protein: CASSQGAVRGPGEQFF. The DNA of the CDR3 is TGTGCCAGCAGCCAAGGCGCGGTCAGGGGGCCAGGTGAGCAGTTCTTC.

The gene calls are TRBV28 and TRBJ1-4; TRBD1 might be the D (5 bases). The CDR3 has 14 residues. Germline loops: CDR1 MDHEN, CDR2 SYDVKM. The ends were cut back, 3 bases at V and 6 bases at J, with 11 bases in the middle. CDR3 protein: CASSFGGVDEKLFF. In DNA, the CDR3 is TGTGCCAGCAGTTTTGGGGGTGTGGATGAAAAACTGTTTTTT.

This clone was found a few times. The genes are TRBV6-4 and TRBJ2-3; the match to TRBD2 covers 7 bases. The V gene end was trimmed by 0 bases and the J gene end by 3 bases; junction bases not matched to a gene: 0. The CDR3 is made up of 14 amino acids. Germline loops: CDR1 MRHNA, CDR2 SNTAGT. The CDR3 is CASSDSRETDTQYF. In DNA, the CDR3 is TGTGCCAGCAGTGACTCGCGGGAGACAGATACGCAGTATTTT.

J is TRBJ2-3 and V is TRBV6-2 or TRBV6-3, with D possibly matching TRBD2 (6 bases). CDR3 size: 16 residues. Deletions cut 0 bases from V and 1 base from J, with 11 bases between. Germline CDR1 MNHEY, CDR2 SVGEGT. The CDR3 nucleotides read TGTGCCAGCAGTTACTCAAGGAGGGCGGGCACAGATACGCAGTATTTT. The encoded protein is CASSYSRRAGTDTQYF.

V usage is TRBV13 and J usage is TRBJ2-1; D not resolved. The CDR3 totals 11 residues. The V gene's germline CDR1 is PRHDT and CDR2 FYEKMQ (reference sequence). Trimming took off 8 bases at V and 2 bases at J, with 4 bases between the two ends. CDR3 sequence: CASRAYNEQFF. CDR3 DNA: TGTGCCAGCCGCGCCTACAATGAGCAGTTCTTC.

CDR3 in DNA: TGTGCCAGCAGAATAAGCGCCTCGGGGAACTATGGCTACACCTTC. Its protein is CASRISASGNYGYTF. The chain couples TRBV11-1 to TRBJ1-2; D uncertain. V was trimmed by 6 bases and J by 2 bases, leaving 16 bases between them. The CDR3 is 15 residues long. Germline CDR1 is SGHAT and CDR2 is FQDESV (reference sequence). The full variable domain, completed using reference TRBV11-1 and TRBJ1-2, is EAEVAQSPRYKITEKSQAVAFWCDPISGHATLYWYRQILGQGPELLVQFQDESVVDDSQLPKDRFSAERLKGVDSTLKIQPAELGDSAMYLCASRISASGNYGYTFGSGTRLTVV.

The gene calls are TRBV9 and TRBJ2-5; D is possibly TRBD2 (5 bases). V was shortened by 4 bases and J by 1 base, with 11 bases between the two germline ends. CDR3 length: 14 residues. Germline V gene data show CDR1 as SGDLS and CDR2 as YYNGEE. The CDR3 nucleotides read TGTGCCAGCAGCCCAACGGGGATCCAAGAGACCCAGTACTTC. Protein: CASSPTGIQETQYF.

This chain uses TRBV5-1 with TRBJ1-2; TRBD1 is a possible D gene (6 bases). There are 14 residues in the CDR3. Germline assignment: CDR1 SGHRS and CDR2 YFSETQ. The germline V and J ends were trimmed by 0 bases and 2 bases, with 8 bases remaining between them. CDR3 region: CASSLVQGNYGYTF. For the CDR3, the DNA is TGCGCCAGCAGCTTGGTTCAGGGGAACTATGGCTACACCTTC. Complete variable domain (other parts from reference TRBV5-1 and TRBJ1-2): KAGVTQTPRYLIKTRGQQVTLSCSPISGHRSVSWYQQTPGQGLQFLFEYFSETQRNKGNFPGRFSGRQFSNSRSEMNVSTLELGDSALYLCASSLVQGNYGYTFGSGTRLTVV.

The chain has TRBV6-1 and TRBJ2-6; 7 bases align to TRBD2. Germline CDR1 MNHNS, CDR2 SASEGT. V trimming: 3 bases; J trimming: 0 bases; junction bases outside the gene matches: 2. The CDR3 covers 16 residues. The CDR3 reads CASSDASGSGANVLTF. The DNA for the CDR3 is TGTGCCAGCAGTGATGCTAGCGGCTCTGGGGCCAACGTCCTGACTTTC.

This chain connects TRBV2 to TRBJ2-1; 9 bases are shared with TRBD1. The CDR3 spans 13 residues. The V gene end was trimmed by 9 bases and the J gene end by 3 bases; junction bases not matched to a gene: 3. The germline gives CDR1 SNHLY, CDR2 FYNNEI. DNA for the CDR3: TGTGCCAGTTGGGACAGGGTCTACAATGAGCAGTTCTTC. Protein: CASWDRVYNEQFF.

CDR3 residues: CATSPRLFQETQYF. The CDR3 DNA follows: TGTGCCACCAGCCCTAGACTATTCCAAGAGACCCAGTACTTC. The rearrangement links TRBV15 to TRBJ2-5, with a tentative D call TRBD2 (5 bases). Germline V lookup: CDR1 LNHNV, CDR2 YYDKDF (reference sequence). V shed 5 bases and J shed 1 base, with 11 bases lying between them. The CDR3 length is 14 residues. Drawing the rest from reference TRBV15 and TRBJ2-5, the complete variable domain is DAMVIQNPRYQVTQFGKPVTLSCSQTLNHNVMYWYQQKSSQAPKLLFHYYDKDFNNEADTPDNFQSRRPNTSFCFLDIRSPGLGDTAMYLCATSPRLFQETQYFGPGTRLLVL.

The chain couples TRBV5-1 to TRBJ1-2; 8 nucleotides agree with TRBD1. The V segment lost 7 bases and the J segment 4 bases; nucleotides outside the gene matches: 3. CDR1 SGHRS and CDR2 YFSETQ come from the germline V gene. The length of the CDR3 is 12 residues. This CDR3 reads CASGQGTYGYTF. CDR3 DNA: TGCGCCAGCGGACAGGGTACCTATGGCTACACCTTC.

CDR3 DNA: TGTGCCAGTATGGGGGACATCTACGAGCAGTACTTC. This translates into CASMGDIYEQYF. The chain couples TRBV19 to TRBJ2-7; weak D call: TRBD1 (6 bases). CDR3 size: 12 residues. CDR1 and CDR2 from the germline V gene are LNHDA and SQIVND (reference sequence). Between the trimmed V and J ends, which lost 7 bases and 3 bases, there was a span of 10 bases.

This sequence joins TRBV28 and TRBJ2-6, with D hard to call. This CDR3 contains 16 residues. Trimming took 3 bases from V and 0 from J, leaving 9 bases between them. Germline assignment: CDR1 MDHEN and CDR2 SYDVKM. The CDR3 DNA follows: TGTGCCAGCAGTTTGTTTTTGGTCTCTGGGGCCAACGTCCTGACTTTC. Its translation is CASSLFLVSGANVLTF.

This sequence joins TRBV3-1 (or the pseudogene TRBV3-2) and TRBJ2-3; the match to TRBD2 covers 8 bases. The CDR3 covers 13 residues. Trimming at V came to 7 bases and at J to 4 bases, leaving 4 bases not matched to a gene. The germline V gene has CDR1 LGHDT and CDR2 YNNKEL (reference sequence). The DNA for the CDR3 is TGTGCCAGCACCGGGACTAGGCCAGATACGCAGTATTTT. This translates into CASTGTRPDTQYF.

This clone has just one count. V gene TRBV3-1 (or the pseudogene TRBV3-2) combines with J gene TRBJ2-3; D gene uncertain. The CDR3 spans 15 residues. Per the germline V gene, CDR1 is LGHDT and CDR2 is YNNKEL (reference sequence). Trimming cost V 1 base and J 1 base, with 9 bases left between them. The CDR3 coding sequence is TGTGCCAGCAGCCAAGGGGTGAGCGGCACAGATACGCAGTATTTT. Its protein is CASSQGVSGTDTQYF.

This chain joins TRBV23-1 and TRBJ1-6; the match to TRBD1 covers 9 bases. TRBV23-1 qualifies as an ORF whose function is uncertain. There are 19 residues in the CDR3. V was clipped by 4 bases and J by 0 bases; unmatched bases: 10. CDR3 loop: CASSPWDREKVSYNSPLHF. For the CDR3, the DNA is TGCGCCAGCAGTCCCTGGGACAGGGAGAAAGTCTCCTATAATTCACCCCTCCACTTT.

The chain employs TRBV19 and TRBJ2-7, with 7 bases lining up with TRBD2. The CDR3 loop spans 13 amino acids. Germline-derived CDR1 and CDR2 are LNHDA and SQIVND (reference sequence). V trimming: 3 bases; J trimming: 7 bases; junction bases outside the gene matches: 6. CDR3: CASSMAGRGEQYF. In DNA, the CDR3 is TGTGCCAGTAGTATGGCCGGGCGGGGGGAGCAGTACTTC.

The chain couples TRBV2 to TRBJ2-7; D unresolved. The germline V gene has CDR1 SNHLY and CDR2 FYNNEI. V was pared by 7 bases and J by 4 bases, with 17 bases between. CDR3 length: 14 residues. CDR3 nucleotide sequence: TGTGCCAGCACTTTTCGGGCAGCAAGTTACGAGCAGTACTTC. It translates to CASTFRAASYEQYF.

This sequence joins TRBV4-1 and TRBJ2-7, with 10 bases that match TRBD2. The CDR3 consists of 16 residues. The V and J ends lost 1 base and 2 bases, in that order; junction bases with no gene match: 5. The germline CDR1 and CDR2 sequences are MGHRA and YSYEKL. CDR3 sequence (DNA): TGCGCCAGCAGCCAAGGACTAGCGGGCGGACCCTACGAGCAGTACTTC. Translated: CASSQGLAGGPYEQYF.

The chain is built from TRBV6-6 and TRBJ2-7; 14 nucleotides align to TRBD2. V trimming: 5 bases; J trimming: 3 bases; junction bases outside the gene matches: 12. The CDR3 is 18 residues long. From germline, CDR1 is MNHNY and CDR2 SVGAGI (reference sequence). CDR3 region: CASSQRGGGTSGSYEQYF. The DNA for the CDR3 is TGTGCCAGCAGTCAAAGGGGGGGCGGGACTAGCGGGAGCTACGAGCAGTACTTC.

The J gene is TRBJ1-2, the V gene TRBV7-2; 7 bases are a match to TRBD1. J lost 5 bases, V lost 2 bases, and 20 bases had no gene match. The CDR3 spans 19 residues. Per the germline V gene, CDR1 is SGHTA and CDR2 is FQGNSA. In DNA, the CDR3 is TGTGCCAGCAGCTTAATGGGACAGATCTTTAGAGTTCGTCGGTATGGCTACACCTTC. Its protein is CASSLMGQIFRVRRYGYTF.

The chain uses TRBV11-2 and TRBJ1-5, with D perhaps matching TRBD1 (6 bases). The germline gives CDR1 SGHAT, CDR2 FQNNGV. There are 13 residues in the CDR3. V dropped 5 bases and J dropped 7 bases, with 12 bases sitting between them. The chain's CDR3 is CASSRDIEQPQHF. CDR3 coding DNA: TGTGCCAGCAGCCGGGACATTGAGCAGCCCCAGCATTTT.